What follows are 11 T cell receptor beta chains derived from one specimen sequenced in a study of Ad26.COV2.S vaccination and SARS-CoV-2 variants. Treatment noted: 19 received Ad26.COV2.S at low or high dose, single or two shots; several received placebo; per-sample allocation not given. After the first vaccine or placebo injection, samples were drawn on day 63. The data were produced by immunoSEQ multiplex PCR, yet TCRdb's version contains in-frame clones alone and is incomplete. The data hold approximately 480,000 clones, with roughly 85% observed a single time. The specimen was peripheral blood, collected in a trial of Ad26.COV2.S vaccine versus placebo. The receptors shown here come from a person aged 18-60 years who received the Ad26.COV2.S COVID-19 vaccine or a placebo.

The chain combines TRBV10-2 with TRBJ2-3; weak D call: TRBD2 (6 bases). Trimming took off 2 bases at V and 0 bases at J, with 18 bases between the two ends. The CDR3 contains 18 residues. CDR1 WSHSY and CDR2 SAAADI come from the germline V gene. The CDR3 loop reads CASSEPTVGGTSTDTQYF. In nucleotides, the CDR3 is TGCGCCAGCAGTGAGCCTACCGTTGGAGGGACTAGCACAGATACGCAGTATTTT.

The chain joins TRBV10-3 to TRBJ2-2; no clear D gene. Trimming removed 6 bases at V and 6 bases at J, with 11 bases between. This CDR3 comprises 13 residues. Germline CDR1 is ENHRY and CDR2 is SYGVKD. In DNA, the CDR3 is TGTGCCATCAGGTCGGGTGGTCCCGGGGAGCTGTTTTTT. Translating it yields CAIRSGGPGELFF.

CDR3 DNA: TGTGCCAGCAGCTTACCCAGGGGAGGGAACACTGAAGCTTTCTTT. Translated, it gives CASSLPRGGNTEAFF. The V and J genes are TRBV11-2 and TRBJ1-1, with D possibly matching TRBD1 (6 bases). This CDR3 is built from 15 residues. Germline V gene data show CDR1 as SGHAT and CDR2 as FQNNGV. V was shortened by 2 bases and J by 1 base, with 11 bases between the two germline ends. Based on the CDR3 plus reference TRBV11-2 and TRBJ1-1, the full variable domain is EAGVAQSPRYKIIEKRQSVAFWCNPISGHATLYWYQQILGQGPKLLIQFQNNGVVDDSQLPKDRFSAERLKGVDSTLKIQPAKLEDSAVYLCASSLPRGGNTEAFFGQGTRLTVV.

This clone has a handful of counts. This rearrangement joins TRBV3-1 (or the pseudogene TRBV3-2) to TRBJ1-2, with a weak D call TRBD1 (5 bases). The CDR3 is 15 residues long. The germline V gene encodes CDR1 LGHDT and CDR2 YNNKEL (reference sequence). V was clipped by 3 bases and J by 4 bases, with 15 bases between them. The CDR3: CASSQAGVPPYGYTF. CDR3 nucleotides: TGTGCCAGCAGCCAGGCGGGGGTCCCTCCCTATGGCTACACCTTC.

Only a few counts were recorded for this clone. The chain uses TRBV28 and TRBJ2-1; 7 positions agree with TRBD1. V trimming: 6 bases; J trimming: 9 bases; junction bases outside the gene matches: 17. CDR1 MDHEN and CDR2 SYDVKM come from the germline V gene. The CDR3 sequence is 16 residues long. CDR3 coding DNA: TGTGCCAGCAGACCGACAGGGTTGGATTCTCTTGGTGAGCAGTTCTTC. Residues: CASRPTGLDSLGEQFF.

The V gene is TRBV9, the J gene TRBJ2-5; 9 nucleotides agree with TRBD1. This CDR3 comprises 14 residues. Germline values: CDR1 SGDLS, CDR2 YYNGEE. The CDR3 spells CACRGQGVQETQYF. DNA of the CDR3: TGTGCTTGCCGGGGACAGGGTGTTCAAGAGACCCAGTACTTC.

V usage is TRBV19 and J usage is TRBJ1-3; unclear D gene. CDR1 is LNHDA, CDR2 SQIVND, per germline (reference sequence). Trimming removed 7 bases from V and 0 bases from J, with 10 bases in between. This CDR3 spans 14 amino acids. This CDR3 is CASTLDFSGNTIYF. The CDR3 region has the DNA TGTGCCAGTACCTTAGACTTCTCTGGAAACACCATATATTTT. The full variable domain, rest sourced from reference TRBV19 and TRBJ1-3, is DGGITQSPKYLFRKEGQNVTLSCEQNLNHDAMYWYRQDPGQGLRLIYYSQIVNDFQKGDIAEGYSVSREKKESFPLTVTSAQKNPTAFYLCASTLDFSGNTIYFGEGSWLTVV.

This clone showed up just once. The rearrangement uses TRBV11-1 and TRBJ2-3, with D tentatively TRBD1 (5 bases). This CDR3 region has 15 residues. The germline gives CDR1 SGHAT, CDR2 FQDESV (reference sequence). V was pared by 5 bases and J by 3 bases, with 15 bases between. Written as DNA, the CDR3 is TGTGCCAGCAGCCTGAAGTGGGGCGAGACAGATACGCAGTATTTT. It specifies CASSLKWGETDTQYF.

This clone appeared once. The chain employs TRBV5-1 and TRBJ1-6; 10 bases line up with TRBD1. The CDR3 covers 17 residues. The germline gives CDR1 SGHRS, CDR2 YFSETQ. V was clipped by 3 bases and J by 9 bases; unmatched bases: 12. CDR3 sequence reads: CASSWDKTGGNGSPLHF. DNA for the CDR3: TGCGCCAGCAGCTGGGATAAGACAGGGGGCAACGGTTCACCCCTCCACTTT.

The chain couples TRBV28 to TRBJ1-1, with D hard to call. CDR1 and CDR2 (germline): MDHEN, SYDVKM. The CDR3 covers 14 residues. Between the trimmed V and J ends, which lost 3 bases and 4 bases, there was a span of 12 bases. The CDR3 DNA is TGTGCCAGCAGTTTCGGAAGTTGGGGCACTGAAGCTTTCTTT. Translated, it gives CASSFGSWGTEAFF.

Only a few counts were recorded for this clone. The V and J genes are TRBV2 and TRBJ2-7, with TRBD1 matching over 8 bases. This CDR3 contains 13 residues. Germline V gene data show CDR1 as SNHLY and CDR2 as FYNNEI. V lost 7 bases, J lost 6 bases, and 8 bases stayed unmatched. CDR3 DNA: TGTGCCAGCACCTTGACAGGGGTTGGCGAGCAGTACTTC. This encodes CASTLTGVGEQYF.